This TCR beta chain was found in a study of post-analysis software for immune sequencing data. Study background: The cohort encompassed relapsing-remitting, secondary progressive and progressive-relapsing multiple sclerosis disease courses. Study-level points and caveats: Normalized Chao1 diversity was significantly reduced in patients versus controls. Controls showed lower frequencies than patients for five TRBV segments, and TRBV5-6, TRBV5-1 and TRBV20-1 were among these.

J gave up 3 bases and V 0 bases, and 6 bases lay outside the gene matches. Germline V CDR1 and CDR2: SGDLS, YYNGEE. The CDR3 is made up of 16 amino acids. Points on this clonotype: Its target is not known.

The authors incorporated unique molecular identifiers into the TCR beta cDNA libraries. Each sample of roughly 1 to 11 million input T cells yielded around 500,000 cDNA molecules, so each molecule approximated one T cell. TCRdb reprocessed the PCR reads with MiXCR, giving one entry per CDR3 protein. This table holds 430,000 or so distinct CDR3 sequences, approximately 38% found once. The rearrangement uses TRBV9 and TRBJ1-2; 9 positions agree with TRBD1. Sequenced material: blood. This receptor was obtained from a girl aged 2 to 9 with multiple sclerosis. The CDR3: CASSVDGWDRDYGYTF. In nucleotides, the CDR3 is TGTGCCAGCAGCGTAGACGGCTGGGACAGGGACTATGGCTACACCTTC.